This T cell receptor beta chain was sequenced during a study of T cell repertoires in cytomegalovirus infection. General study findings and limits: CMV carriers having the relevant HLA were flagged by cumulative public TCR beta family frequency.

TCRdb called the reads again in MiXCR, with one record for every CDR3 protein. The top ten hold about an eighth of the sample, which has 250,000 to 400,000 distinct CDR3 sequences, roughly 25% seen once. Trimming stripped 3 bases from V and 7 bases from J, with 11 bases between. CDR1 is MNHEY, CDR2 SMNVEV, per germline (reference sequence). This CDR3 has 13 residues. This clonotype was detected a few times. Its antigen remains unidentified. The rearrangement links TRBV27 to TRBJ2-3, with D perhaps matching TRBD1 (6 bases). The clonotype comes from a human donor in good health (CMV status not recorded). Some clones in this sample may be carry-over from other donors' samples. Here the sequenced sample was cultured PBMCs, taken from culture after CMV antigen stimulation. CDR3 in amino acids: CASSFDRRNTQYF. In nucleotides, the CDR3 is TGTGCCAGCAGTTTCGACAGGAGAAATACGCAGTATTTT.